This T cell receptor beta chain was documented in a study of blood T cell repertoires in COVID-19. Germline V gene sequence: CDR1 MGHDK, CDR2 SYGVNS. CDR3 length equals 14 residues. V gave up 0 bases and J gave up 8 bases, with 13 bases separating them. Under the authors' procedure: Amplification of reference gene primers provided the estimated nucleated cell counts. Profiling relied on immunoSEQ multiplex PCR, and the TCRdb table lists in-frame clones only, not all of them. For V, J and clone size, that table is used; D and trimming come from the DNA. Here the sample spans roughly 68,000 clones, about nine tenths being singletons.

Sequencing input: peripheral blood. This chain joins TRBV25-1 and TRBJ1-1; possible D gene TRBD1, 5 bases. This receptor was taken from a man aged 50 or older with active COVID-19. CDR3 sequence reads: CASSEYRAGEEAFF. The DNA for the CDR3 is TGTGCCAGCAGTGAATATAGGGCGGGGGAGGAAGCTTTCTTT.